These 31 T cell receptor beta chains originate from one sample sequenced in a study of HIV-infected patients and healthy controls. TCRdb re-derived calls from the 5' RACE reads in MiXCR, one entry per CDR3 protein. The table has about 64,000 distinct CDR3 sequences, 15% to 20% seen once. Sequencing was performed on CD4+ T cells from blood. These receptors all stem from a human donor in good health.

V is TRBV6-5 and J is TRBJ2-3, with D uncertain. The CDR3 length is 14 residues. V lost 2 bases and J 3 bases, leaving 9 bases between the germline ends. Germline CDR1 MNHEY, CDR2 SVGAGI. This CDR3 is CASSYRKGTDTQYF. The CDR3, as DNA: TGTGCCAGCAGTTACCGGAAGGGAACAGATACGCAGTATTTT.

J is TRBJ2-1 and V is TRBV7-9; 7 nucleotides agree with TRBD2. J was trimmed by 6 bases and V by 7 bases; bases with no gene match: 12. The CDR3 extends over 15 amino acids. Germline CDR1 and CDR2: SEHNR and FQNEAQ (reference sequence). The CDR3 coding sequence is TGTGCCAGCACCGAACCCATAGCGGGTGGCAATGAGCAGTTCTTC. Protein sequence: CASTEPIAGGNEQFF.

This chain joins TRBV3-1 and TRBJ1-1; D unclear. The germline CDR1 and CDR2 sequences are LGHDT and YNNKEL (reference sequence). The CDR3 has 11 residues. Trimming stripped 2 bases from V and 6 bases from J, with 4 bases between. The CDR3 protein is CASSQYAEAFF. CDR3 bases: TGTGCCAGCAGCCAATATGCTGAAGCTTTCTTT.

The rearrangement links TRBV5-6 to TRBJ1-1; perhaps TRBD1 as D (5 bases). Germline V gene data show CDR1 as SGHDT and CDR2 as YYEEEE. CDR3 length: 12 amino acids. V dropped 4 bases and J dropped 11 bases, with 15 bases sitting between them. CDR3 sequence: CASSPGPGRAFF. CDR3 nucleotide sequence: TGTGCCAGCAGCCCTGGCCCGGGGCGGGCTTTCTTT.

The rearrangement links TRBV25-1 to TRBJ1-4; TRBD1 agrees at 8 bases. Germline V gene lookup returns CDR1 MGHDK and CDR2 SYGVNS. Trimming cost V 5 bases and J 1 base; bases outside gene matches: 9. There are 17 residues in the CDR3. CDR3: CASSSSGTGVTNEKLFF. The CDR3 DNA sequence: TGTGCCAGCAGTTCCTCCGGGACAGGAGTAACTAATGAAAAACTGTTTTTT.

This clonotype was detected a few times. This chain links TRBV7-6 with TRBJ1-6; possible D gene TRBD1, 6 bases. The V gene lost 1 base and the J gene lost 8 bases, with 6 bases spanning the gap. The germline V gene encodes CDR1 SGHVS and CDR2 FNYEAQ. CDR3 length equals 13 residues. The CDR3 coding sequence is TGTGCCAGCAGCTTAGACAGGGATTCACCCCTCCACTTT. Translating it yields CASSLDRDSPLHF.

The table lists this clonotype with a few counts. The V and J genes are TRBV5-5 and TRBJ1-2, with 10 bases identical to TRBD1. In germline, CDR1 is SGHKS, CDR2 YYEKEE (reference sequence). This CDR3 has 13 amino acids. Losses at the gene ends were 4 bases for V and 7 bases for J; bases not matched to a gene: 4. The CDR3 sequence: CASSGTGAGGYTF. In nucleotides, the CDR3 is TGTGCCAGCAGCGGGACAGGGGCAGGTGGCTACACCTTC.

This clonotype showed up just a few times. This sequence joins TRBV5-1 and TRBJ1-1, with a weak D call TRBD1 (6 bases). Germline V gives CDR1 SGHRS, CDR2 YFSETQ. This CDR3 is 13 amino acids long. The V and J ends lost 4 bases and 1 base respectively, with 8 bases between them. CDR3 nucleotides: TGCGCCAGCAGCACGGGACAGAACACTGAAGCTTTCTTT. It codes for CASSTGQNTEAFF.

This clonotype was detected only a few times. CDR3 loop: CASSERPGTADYGYTF. The CDR3 DNA is TGTGCCAGCAGTGAAAGACCAGGGACAGCCGACTATGGCTACACCTTC. The V and J genes are TRBV6-2 or TRBV6-3 and TRBJ1-2; the match to TRBD1 covers 7 bases. Germline V gives CDR1 MNHEY, CDR2 SVGEGT. The CDR3 runs 16 residues. V gave up 5 bases and J gave up 3 bases; unmatched junction bases: 12.

The rearrangement joins TRBV6-6 to TRBJ1-1; D is ambiguous. In germline, CDR1 is MNHNY, CDR2 SVGAGI (reference sequence). CDR3 length equals 15 residues. V was trimmed by 4 bases and J by 10 bases, leaving 22 bases between them. The chain's CDR3 is CASSWTKGNTLVAFF. CDR3 DNA: TGTGCCAGCAGTTGGACGAAGGGCAATACTCTTGTAGCTTTCTTT.

The sample holds a few counts of this clonotype. The chain is built from TRBV6-2 or TRBV6-3 and TRBJ2-7; no clear D gene. The CDR3 length is 11 residues. Germline V gene data show CDR1 as MNHEY and CDR2 as SVGEGT. V was cut by 5 bases and J by 4 bases, with 6 bases left in between. The CDR3 loop is CASSNQYEQYF. The CDR3 DNA reads as TGTGCCAGCAGTAACCAGTACGAGCAGTACTTC.

In DNA form, the CDR3 reads TGCGCCAGCAGCCCGGTCGGACAGGGGGACGATCAGCCCCAGCATTTT. Its protein product is CASSPVGQGDDQPQHF. The chain is built from TRBV4-1 and TRBJ1-5; 10 bases match TRBD1. The CDR3 spans 16 residues. The trim removed 4 bases at V and 5 bases at J, leaving 8 bases unmatched. Germline CDR1 and CDR2: MGHRA and YSYEKL.

This clonotype was seen repeatedly, ten times or more. This rearrangement joins TRBV12-3 or TRBV12-4 to TRBJ1-2; perhaps TRBD1 as D (6 bases). The CDR3 is 12 amino acids. Trimming stripped 2 bases from V and 7 bases from J, with 8 bases between. The CDR3 coding sequence is TGTGCCAGCAGTTTATCAGGGGTTGGCTACACCTTC. Translating gives CASSLSGVGYTF.

Many counts were recorded for this clonotype. The rearrangement joins TRBV29-1 to TRBJ1-1; possibly TRBD1 for D (6 bases). Germline loops: CDR1 SQVTM, CDR2 ANQGSEA. V was pared by 7 bases and J by 5 bases, with 17 bases between. The CDR3 sequence is 13 residues long. CDR3 bases: TGCAGCGCCCCCTGGGACACTGGGACTGAAGCTTTCTTT. Translating it yields CSAPWDTGTEAFF.

This clonotype has ten or more counts. The chain has TRBV20-1 and TRBJ2-7, with D perhaps assigned TRBD1 or TRBD2 (6 bases each). The CDR3 covers 13 residues. Germline V gives CDR1 DFQATT, CDR2 SNEGSKA (reference sequence). Trimming pared 6 bases from V and 2 bases from J, leaving 14 bases between. This chain's CDR3 is CSARGTQTYEQYF. DNA of the CDR3: TGCAGTGCCCGCGGGACACAAACCTACGAGCAGTACTTC.

J is TRBJ2-5 and V is TRBV5-4; the D call may be TRBD1 or TRBD2 (5 bases each). Germline-derived CDR1 and CDR2 are SGHNT and YYREEE (reference sequence). This CDR3 spans 15 amino acids. Trimming left V 0 bases short and J 2 bases short, with 11 bases between. This CDR3 reads CASSLEPGAQETQYF. CDR3 DNA: TGTGCCAGCAGCTTGGAGCCCGGGGCACAAGAGACCCAGTACTTC.

This clonotype was counted ten times or more. V usage is TRBV4-1 and J usage is TRBJ2-5; TRBD1 matches at 10 bases. The length of the CDR3 is 18 residues. CDR1 and CDR2 from the germline V gene are MGHRA and YSYEKL. The V gene end was trimmed by 0 bases and the J gene end by 3 bases; junction bases not matched to a gene: 10. The CDR3 reads CASSQEPKIGQGEETQYF. CDR3 nucleotides: TGCGCCAGCAGCCAAGAGCCGAAGATCGGACAGGGGGAAGAGACCCAGTACTTC.

This clonotype was detected ten times or more. The J gene is TRBJ2-3, the V gene TRBV11-2, with D perhaps matching TRBD1 (6 bases). Trimming pared 0 bases from V and 0 bases from J, leaving 13 bases between. CDR3 length: 17 amino acids. Germline-derived CDR1 and CDR2 are SGHAT and FQNNGV. The CDR3 DNA reads TGTGCCAGCAGCTTAGATCTTTTGGGGGCGAGCACAGATACGCAGTATTTT. Protein: CASSLDLLGASTDTQYF.

This clonotype was detected many times. The V call is TRBV11-3, the J call TRBJ2-5, with 7 bases aligning to TRBD2. The V segment lost 0 bases and the J segment 5 bases; nucleotides outside the gene matches: 18. The CDR3 extends over 19 amino acids. Germline V gene sequence: CDR1 SGHNT, CDR2 YENEEA. DNA of the CDR3: TGTGCCAGCAGCTTAGATCTGATCTTCCCTCGGCAGGGAGGGGAGACCCAGTACTTC. This codes for CASSLDLIFPRQGGETQYF. The complete variable domain, with remaining parts taken from reference TRBV11-3 and TRBJ2-5, reads EAGVVQSPRYKIIEKKQPVAFWCNPISGHNTLYWYLQNLGQGPELLIRYENEEAVDDSQLPKDRFSAERLKGVDSTLKIQPAELGDSAVYLCASSLDLIFPRQGGETQYFGPGTRLLVL.

This clonotype occurred many times. The chain recombines TRBV2 with TRBJ2-7; TRBD1 is a possible D gene (6 bases). Per the germline V gene, CDR1 is SNHLY and CDR2 is FYNNEI. The germline V and J ends were trimmed by 2 bases and 5 bases, with 13 bases remaining between them. The CDR3 sequence is 14 residues long. The CDR3 is CASSERQGSDEQYF. The CDR3 DNA sequence: TGTGCCAGCAGTGAACGGCAGGGGTCTGACGAGCAGTACTTC. Full variable domain (outside the CDR3, taken from reference TRBV2 and TRBJ2-7): EPEVTQTPSHQVTQMGQEVILRCVPISNHLYFYWYRQILGQKVEFLVSFYNNEISEKSEIFDDQFSVERPDGSNFTLKIRSTKLEDSAMYFCASSERQGSDEQYFGPGTRLTVT.

J is TRBJ2-1 and V is TRBV4-2, with D possibly called TRBD1 or TRBD2 (6 bases each). The CDR3 consists of 17 residues. Per the germline V gene, CDR1 is LGHNA and CDR2 is YNFKEQ. Trimming stripped 0 bases from V and 6 bases from J, with 18 bases between. This chain's CDR3 is CASSQEGGLGGSNEQFF. The DNA of the CDR3 is TGTGCCAGCAGCCAAGAAGGGGGGCTGGGAGGAAGCAATGAGCAGTTCTTC.

This chain joins TRBV12-3 or TRBV12-4 and TRBJ2-3; 11 bases line up with TRBD2. The ends lost 6 bases at V and 2 bases at J; junction bases unmatched: 7. The CDR3 is 16 amino acids. The CDR3 DNA sequence: TGTGCCAGCAGCCTTAGCGGGGGGGCCCCCACAGATACGCAGTATTTT. Residues: CASSLSGGAPTDTQYF.

This clonotype was observed many times. The chain couples TRBV11-2 to TRBJ2-6; no firm D call. The germline CDR1 and CDR2 sequences are SGHAT and FQNNGV. The length of the CDR3 is 14 residues. V lost 4 bases and J lost 0, with 4 bases in between. The CDR3 DNA follows: TGTGCCAGCAGCTCGGCCTCTGGGGCCAACGTCCTGACTTTC. Protein: CASSSASGANVLTF. Full variable domain (remainder filled in from reference TRBV11-2 and TRBJ2-6): EAGVAQSPRYKIIEKRQSVAFWCNPISGHATLYWYQQILGQGPKLLIQFQNNGVVDDSQLPKDRFSAERLKGVDSTLKIQPAKLEDSAVYLCASSSASGANVLTFGAGSRLTVL.

This clonotype is labeled as medium-sized (0.01 to 0.1%). The rearrangement uses TRBV5-1 and TRBJ1-1, with a tentative D call TRBD1 (5 bases). Germline CDR1 SGHRS, CDR2 YFSETQ. CDR3 length: 14 amino acids. V was clipped by 1 base and J by 6 bases, with 13 bases between them. Here the CDR3 DNA reads TGCGCCAGCAGCTTGCCAGGGAAAAAGCCTGAAGCTTTCTTT. Translated, it gives CASSLPGKKPEAFF.

At least ten counts were recorded for this clonotype. The J gene is TRBJ1-1, the V gene TRBV6-1, with TRBD1 matching over 11 bases. Trimming cost V 2 bases and J 10 bases; bases outside gene matches: 6. The CDR3 consists of 14 residues. In germline, CDR1 is MNHNS, CDR2 SASEGT. CDR3 region: CASSEPGQGGGAFF. In DNA, the CDR3 is TGTGCCAGCAGTGAACCGGGACAGGGGGGGGGAGCTTTCTTT.

This clonotype was picked up one time. CDR3 DNA sequence: TGTGCCAGCAGCCAAGATGGAGTAAATGAGCAGTTCTTC. This codes for CASSQDGVNEQFF. The chain carries TRBV3-1 and TRBJ2-1; no firm D call. Trimming removed 0 bases at V and 7 bases at J, with 7 bases between. Germline values: CDR1 LGHDT, CDR2 YNNKEL (reference sequence). The CDR3 is made up of 13 amino acids.

The chain uses TRBV20-1 and TRBJ2-3; 8 bases align to TRBD1. This CDR3 has 13 amino acids. Germline CDR1 is DFQATT and CDR2 is SNEGSKA (reference sequence). V lost 3 bases to trimming and J lost 7 bases; unmatched junction nucleotides: 6. This chain's CDR3 is CSASSDRVNTQYF. The DNA of the CDR3 is TGCAGTGCTAGTTCGGACAGGGTAAATACGCAGTATTTT.

This rearrangement joins TRBV6-2 or TRBV6-3 to TRBJ1-5, with D unresolved. Germline-derived CDR1 and CDR2 are MNHEY and SVGEGT. Between the trimmed V and J ends, which lost 7 bases and 0 bases, there was a span of 10 bases. The CDR3 runs 14 residues. The CDR3 DNA reads TGTGCCAGCATTAGCCGCTATAGCAATCAGCCCCAGCATTTT. Its translation is CASISRYSNQPQHF.

This chain joins TRBV12-3 or TRBV12-4 and TRBJ1-5, with 10 bases that match TRBD1. The CDR3 runs 13 residues. J was trimmed by 6 bases and V by 6 bases; bases with no gene match: 2. This CDR3 reads CASSGQGGQPQHF. The CDR3, as DNA: TGTGCCAGCAGCGGACAGGGGGGTCAGCCCCAGCATTTT.

This clonotype was seen many times. The V and J genes are TRBV14 and TRBJ2-1; D remains unclear. V shed 4 bases and J shed 6 bases, with 10 bases lying between them. The CDR3 runs 13 residues. Germline CDR1 is SGHDN and CDR2 is FVKESK. The DNA of the CDR3 is TGTGCCAGCAGCCTTAGCATTTTCAATGAGCAGTTCTTC. It translates to CASSLSIFNEQFF.

This clonotype turned up a few times. The chain links TRBV5-1 to TRBJ2-3, with 11 positions matching TRBD2. CDR1 and CDR2 (germline): SGHRS, YFSETQ. This CDR3 contains 16 residues. The V segment lost 2 bases and the J segment 6 bases; nucleotides outside the gene matches: 8. CDR3 region: CASSFTGLAGGDTQYF. For the CDR3, the DNA is TGCGCCAGCAGCTTTACCGGGCTAGCGGGAGGTGATACGCAGTATTTT. The variable domain in full, with the rest retrieved from reference TRBV5-1 and TRBJ2-3, is KAGVTQTPRYLIKTRGQQVTLSCSPISGHRSVSWYQQTPGQGLQFLFEYFSETQRNKGNFPGRFSGRQFSNSRSEMNVSTLELGDSALYLCASSFTGLAGGDTQYFGPGTRLTVL.